Included here is one TCR beta chain sequence, with context. Its specific antigen is unknown. Per-base quality was not reported, and no clone a single base away is much larger than it. Receptor amplification or capture employed the immunoSEQ multiplex PCR assay. Following the manufacturer's protocol, the hsTCRB Kit was used to amplify rearranged TCR beta chain sequences. Sequencing of TCRB libraries was carried out on an Illumina MiSeq. Per the authors' processing: Demultiplexing, trimming and gene mapping were performed with the kit vendor's proprietary platform. Entries here come from immuneACCESS through TCRdb and include only in-frame sequences with V and J called. Some clones fail to appear in such tables; in the studies checked, an unresolved V gene covers under half of the shortfall, and the cause of the remainder is unknown. V, J and clone size derive from that table, while D and trimming were established from the DNA sequence. For this sample the table gives 65,000 to 70,000 clones, of which about 83% were detected only once. Approximately 4.4% of the sample comes from the top ten.

V is trimmed back by 0 bases and J by 4 bases, and the junction contains 10 bases that no gene match accounts for. The CDR3 runs 17 residues from the cysteine to the phenylalanine. Only the CDR3 DNA is retained, 51 bases long and in frame from the first base. The germline V gene (reference sequence) sets CDR1 to SEHNR and CDR2 to FQNEAQ. The data were obtained in a study of a mutant IDH1 vaccine in newly diagnosed glioma (dated by TCRdb to about 2021). About the full investigation: Of the roughly 34 treated patients, around 62% were male and approximately 38% were female, and a mean age of approximately 40 years was recorded. Six visits were used for peripheral blood collection: V03 (baseline), V05, V07, V10, V12 and V13. Before enrollment, most patients had been given radiochemotherapy with temozolomide as standard therapy, while the rest had received either radiotherapy alone or temozolomide alone. Longitudinal TCRB deep sequencing was done for fewer than 30 treated patients, wherever samples were available for exploratory analyses.

Broader findings and caveats from the paper: Selection of PBMC samples for TCRB deep sequencing was based on availability. Pseudoprogression appeared unrelated to alterations in the top peripheral T cell clonotypes detected by TCRB sequencing. Across multiple MHC alleles, vaccine-induced immune responses were seen in around 93% of patients. According to the authors, sample limitations meant that analyses of patient blood samples could not be reproduced.

The label giving this sample's time point can be read as: baseline, week 1 (first vaccination visit). This specimen's treatment or condition label, per the study, means: pre-vaccination baseline after standard-of-care therapy. Donors had newly diagnosed WHO grade 3 or 4 IDH1-mutant astrocytomas with loss of nuclear ATRX. The samples were drawn from NOA16, a multicentre, single-arm, open-label phase I trial in Germany that tested a mutant IDH1 peptide vaccine in humans for the first time. For immunogenicity testing, the blood drawn at visit V03 was used as the baseline sample. Genomic DNA for TCRB sequencing was extracted from EDTA blood using the DNeasy Blood and Tissue Kit.

This sequence originates from a woman aged 18-35 years with glioma. Some clones in this sample may be carry-over from other donors' samples. The chain uses TRBV7-9 and TRBJ1-2; 8 bases in the junction line up with TRBD1. This specimen consisted of peripheral blood mononuclear cells (PBMCs), obtained from a glioma patient treated with radiotherapy, temozolomide or both. The DNA is TGTGCCAGCAGCTTAGCGCGGGTGAGGACAGGGTCCTATGGCTACACCTTC. It codes for CASSLARVRTGSYGYTF. Reference TRBV7-9 and TRBJ1-2 genes cover what lies past the CDR3, so the full variable domain is DTGVSQNPRHKITKRGQNVTFRCDPISEHNRLYWYRQTLGQGPEFLTYFQNEAQLEKSRLLSDRFSAERPKGSFSTLEIQRTEQGDSAMYLCASSLARVRTGSYGYTFGSGTRLTVV.